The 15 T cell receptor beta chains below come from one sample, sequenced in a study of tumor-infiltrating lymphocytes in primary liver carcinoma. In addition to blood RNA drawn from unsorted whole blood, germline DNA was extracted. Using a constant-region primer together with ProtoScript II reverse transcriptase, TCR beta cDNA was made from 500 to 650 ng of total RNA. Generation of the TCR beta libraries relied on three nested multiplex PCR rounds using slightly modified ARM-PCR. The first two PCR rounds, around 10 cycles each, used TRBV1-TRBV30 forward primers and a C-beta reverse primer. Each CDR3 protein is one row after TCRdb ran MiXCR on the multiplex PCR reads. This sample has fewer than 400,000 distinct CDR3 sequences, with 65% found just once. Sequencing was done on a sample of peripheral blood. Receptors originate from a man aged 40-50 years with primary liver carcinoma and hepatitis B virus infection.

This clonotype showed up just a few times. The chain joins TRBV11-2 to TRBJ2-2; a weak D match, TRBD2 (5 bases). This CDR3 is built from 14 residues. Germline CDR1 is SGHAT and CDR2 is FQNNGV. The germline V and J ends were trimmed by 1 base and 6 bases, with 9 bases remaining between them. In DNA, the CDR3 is TGTGCCAGCAGCTTAGTTACTAGTGCCGGGGAGCTGTTTTTT. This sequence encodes CASSLVTSAGELFF.

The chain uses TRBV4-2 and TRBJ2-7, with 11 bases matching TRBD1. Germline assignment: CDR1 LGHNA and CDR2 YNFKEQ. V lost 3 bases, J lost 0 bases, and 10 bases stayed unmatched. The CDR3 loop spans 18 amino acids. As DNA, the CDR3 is TGTGCCAGCAGCCATGGGACAGGGGGTAGTGGGAGCTCCTACGAGCAGTACTTC. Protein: CASSHGTGGSGSSYEQYF.

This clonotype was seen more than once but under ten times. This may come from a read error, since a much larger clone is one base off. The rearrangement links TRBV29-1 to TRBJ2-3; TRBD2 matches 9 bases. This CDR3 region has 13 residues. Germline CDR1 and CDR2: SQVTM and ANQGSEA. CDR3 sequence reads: CIVVLAGIDTQYF. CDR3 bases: TGCATCGTTGTACTAGCGGGTATAGATACGCAGTATTTT.

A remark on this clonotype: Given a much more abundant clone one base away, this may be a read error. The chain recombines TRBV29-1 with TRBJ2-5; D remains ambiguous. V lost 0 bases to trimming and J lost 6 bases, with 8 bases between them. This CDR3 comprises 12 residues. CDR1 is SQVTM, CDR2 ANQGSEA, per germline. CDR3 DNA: TGCAGCGTTGAAGATGGTGGGCAGACCCAGTACTTC. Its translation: CSVEDGGQTQYF.

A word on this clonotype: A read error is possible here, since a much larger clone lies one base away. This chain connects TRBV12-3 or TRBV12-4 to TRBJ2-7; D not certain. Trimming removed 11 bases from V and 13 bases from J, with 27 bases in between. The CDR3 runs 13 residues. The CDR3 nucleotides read TGTGCCTGCACGGAGTTGGGCGCGGTAGGCCCCTACTTC. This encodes CACTELGAVGPYF.

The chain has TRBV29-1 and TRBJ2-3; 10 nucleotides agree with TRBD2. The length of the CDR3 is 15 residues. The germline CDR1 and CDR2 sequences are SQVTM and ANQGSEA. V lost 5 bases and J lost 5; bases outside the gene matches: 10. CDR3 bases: TGCAGCGTTCACGTAGCGGGAGGAACGGGAGATACGCAGTATTTT. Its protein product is CSVHVAGGTGDTQYF.

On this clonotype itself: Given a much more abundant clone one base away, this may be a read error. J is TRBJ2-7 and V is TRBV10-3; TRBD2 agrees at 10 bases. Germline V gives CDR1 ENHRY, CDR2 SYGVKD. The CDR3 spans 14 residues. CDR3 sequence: CTISEGLAGEEQYF. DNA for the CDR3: TGTACCATCAGTGAGGGGCTAGCGGGAGAAGAGCAGTACTTC.

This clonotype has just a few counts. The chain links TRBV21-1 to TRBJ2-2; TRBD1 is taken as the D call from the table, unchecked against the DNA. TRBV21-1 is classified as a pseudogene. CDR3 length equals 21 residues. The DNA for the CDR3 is TGTGCCAGCAGCAAAGCGCTTCCAAGGGACAGGGGGCGAACCAGCCCCGGGGAGCTGTTTTTT. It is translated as CASSKALPRDRGRTSPGELFF.

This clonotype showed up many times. The DNA of the CDR3 is TGTGCCAGCAGCTCGGGGGTGGGGACAGATACGCAGTATTTT. This gives the protein CASSSGVGTDTQYF. V and J are TRBV5-4 and TRBJ2-3, with D perhaps TRBD2 (6 bases). Germline values: CDR1 SGHNT, CDR2 YYREEE (reference sequence). CDR3 size: 14 residues. The V gene lost 3 bases and the J gene lost 3 bases, with 11 bases spanning the gap.

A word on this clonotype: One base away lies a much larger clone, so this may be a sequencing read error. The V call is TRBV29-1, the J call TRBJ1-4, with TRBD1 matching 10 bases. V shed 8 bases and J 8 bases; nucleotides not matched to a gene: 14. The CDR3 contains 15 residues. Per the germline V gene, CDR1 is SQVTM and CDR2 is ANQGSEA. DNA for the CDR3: TGCAGCATTCTCGTGCGGACAGGGGGGCACGAAAAACTGTTTTTT. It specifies CSILVRTGGHEKLFF.

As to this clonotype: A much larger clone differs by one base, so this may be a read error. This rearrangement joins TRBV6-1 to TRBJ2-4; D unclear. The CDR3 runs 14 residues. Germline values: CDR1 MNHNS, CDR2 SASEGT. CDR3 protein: CATSDWGRENIQYF. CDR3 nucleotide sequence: TGTGCCACCAGTGATTGGGGAAGGGAAAACATTCAGTACTTC.

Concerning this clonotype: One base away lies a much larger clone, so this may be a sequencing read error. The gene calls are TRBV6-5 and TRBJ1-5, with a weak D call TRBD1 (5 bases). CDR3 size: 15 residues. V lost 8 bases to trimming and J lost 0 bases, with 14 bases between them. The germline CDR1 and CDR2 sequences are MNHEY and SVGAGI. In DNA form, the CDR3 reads TGTGCCAGCGGGGATGGGACGGTTAGCAATCAGCCCCAGCATTTT. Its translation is CASGDGTVSNQPQHF.

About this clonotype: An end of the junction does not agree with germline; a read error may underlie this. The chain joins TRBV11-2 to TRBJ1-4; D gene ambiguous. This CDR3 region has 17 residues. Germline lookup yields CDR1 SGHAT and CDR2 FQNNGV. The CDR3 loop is CTSSLILGRTTNERLFF. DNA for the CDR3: TGCACCAGCAGCTTAATCCTGGGCCGTACAACTAATGAAAGACTGTTTTTT.

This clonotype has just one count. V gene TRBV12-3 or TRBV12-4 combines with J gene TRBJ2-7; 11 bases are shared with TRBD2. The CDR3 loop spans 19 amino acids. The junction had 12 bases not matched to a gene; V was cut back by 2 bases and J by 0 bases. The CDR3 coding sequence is TGTGCCAGCAGTTTATTCGGGACAGCGGGGACTAGCGGCTCCTACGAGCAGTACTTC. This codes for CASSLFGTAGTSGSYEQYF.

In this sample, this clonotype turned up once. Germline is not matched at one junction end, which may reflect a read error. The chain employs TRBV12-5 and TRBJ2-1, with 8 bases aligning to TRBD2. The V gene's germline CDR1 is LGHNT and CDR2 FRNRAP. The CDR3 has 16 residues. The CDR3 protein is CASGLVKAGGYDEQFF. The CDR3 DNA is TGTGCTAGTGGTTTGGTTAAGGCGGGAGGTTACGATGAACAGTTCTTC.